These 8 T cell receptor beta chains originate from one sample sequenced in a study of Graves' ophthalmopathy and Graves' hyperthyroidism. Researchers took RNA transcripts and amplified TCR beta CDR3 regions from them. Scientists carried out first-round RT-PCR using HTBI primers and then a second-round multiplex PCR. TCRdb re-derived calls from the multiplex PCR reads in MiXCR, one entry per CDR3 protein. The sample includes roughly 380,000 distinct CDR3 sequences, 15% of them seen just once. The specimen was peripheral blood. The receptors come from a young woman with stable Graves' hyperthyroidism.

This clonotype was seen many times. The J gene is TRBJ2-7, the V gene TRBV7-3; D is perhaps TRBD1 or TRBD2 (5 bases each). V shed 4 bases and J shed 3 bases, with 13 bases lying between them. The germline V gene encodes CDR1 SGHTA and CDR2 FQGTGA. The CDR3 extends over 14 amino acids. CDR3 region: CASSSGPGLYEQYF. CDR3 nucleotide sequence: TGTGCCAGCAGCTCGGGACCGGGGCTCTACGAGCAGTACTTC.

This clonotype occurred a few times. The V and J genes are TRBV10-1 and TRBJ1-2; D gene ambiguous. The CDR3 contains 14 residues. In germline, CDR1 is WNHNN, CDR2 SYGVQD (reference sequence). V lost 3 bases to trimming and J lost 7 bases, with 15 bases between them. CDR3 residues: CASSEGRMEGGYTF. Here the CDR3 DNA reads TGCGCCAGCAGTGAAGGGCGGATGGAGGGTGGCTACACCTTC.

This clonotype was detected many times. The chain recombines TRBV5-1 with TRBJ2-7; 7 nucleotides line up with TRBD1. The CDR3 covers 16 residues. CDR1 is SGHRS and CDR2 is YFSETQ in the germline V gene. V lost 4 bases to trimming and J lost 4 bases; unmatched junction nucleotides: 14. The CDR3 loop reads CASSQSDRFWGYEQYF. The CDR3 region has the DNA TGCGCCAGCAGCCAATCGGACAGGTTTTGGGGGTACGAGCAGTACTTC.

The V and J genes are TRBV30 and TRBJ1-1; D is undetermined. The V end lost 2 bases, the J end lost 7 bases, and 11 bases lay between the germline ends. Per germline, CDR1 GTSNPN and CDR2 SVGIG (reference sequence). The CDR3 has 12 amino acids. CDR3 sequence (DNA): TGTGCCTGGAGTCCCGGAGTGATTGAAGCTTTCTTT. Amino acid sequence: CAWSPGVIEAFF.

This clonotype was seen many times. The chain's CDR3 is CASSLAQGLTNTGELFF. CDR3 DNA sequence: TGTGCCAGCAGCTTAGCGCAGGGGTTAACGAACACCGGGGAGCTGTTTTTT. This chain links TRBV7-2 with TRBJ2-2; D perhaps matches TRBD1 (6 bases). Germline CDR1 SGHTA, CDR2 FQGNSA. The CDR3 extends over 17 amino acids. V was pared by 0 bases and J by 0 bases, with 11 bases between. Using reference TRBV7-2 and TRBJ2-2 for the parts outside the CDR3, the full variable domain is GAGVSQSPSNKVTEKGKDVELRCDPISGHTALYWYRQSLGQGLEFLIYFQGNSAPDKSGLPSDRFSAERTGGSVSTLTIQRTQQEDSAVYLCASSLAQGLTNTGELFFGEGSRLTVL.

This clonotype was recorded many times. The chain employs TRBV12-3 or TRBV12-4 and TRBJ2-7; 11 bases match TRBD2. The length of the CDR3 is 14 residues. J was trimmed by 7 bases and V by 5 bases; bases with no gene match: 7. The CDR3 loop reads CASSPGLAAAEQYF. The CDR3 DNA reads TGTGCCAGCAGTCCGGGACTAGCGGCGGCAGAGCAGTACTTC.

This clonotype was recorded many times. The chain employs TRBV7-8 and TRBJ2-7; possibly TRBD1 or TRBD2 for D (6 bases each). The germline gives CDR1 SGHVS, CDR2 FQNEAQ. CDR3 length: 16 amino acids. With 7 bases removed from V and 3 bases from J, the gap between germline ends came to 22 bases. In DNA form, the CDR3 reads TGTGCCAGCACGCTATCCGGGGGCCACCCGAGCTACGAGCAGTACTTC. This encodes CASTLSGGHPSYEQYF.

The sample holds many counts of this clonotype. The genes are TRBV12-3 or TRBV12-4 and TRBJ1-5; D not resolved. This CDR3 contains 14 residues. Trimming removed 5 bases from V and 11 bases from J, with 19 bases in between. The CDR3 bases are TGTGCCAGCAGTCGTCGGGATGGCCTGAGAGCCCAGCATTTT. This sequence encodes CASSRRDGLRAQHF.